This T cell receptor (beta chain) was recorded in a study of identical twins. Notes on the study in general: While abundant cord blood beta clonotypes carried fewer insertions, memory repertoires showed no such pattern.

From the 5' RACE reads, TCRdb called clonotypes with MiXCR, one entry per CDR3 protein. The sample has roughly 480,000 distinct CDR3 sequences; 20% to 30% are singletons. In every case, the donor was a healthy Caucasian. Notes on this clonotype: Its antigen is as yet unknown.

Germline assignment: CDR1 DFQATT and CDR2 SNEGSKA (reference sequence). This CDR3 comprises 16 residues. The V end lost 0 bases, the J end lost 7 bases, and 16 bases lay between the germline ends. This same sample was also taken into another study, of T cells expressing NK-cell markers. That publication notes: Within the sequenced cohort of eight donors, seven exhibited HCMV seropositivity and one was seronegative. Dominance of the CD3+CD56-NKG2C+ fraction by these clonotypes also held in several donors.

This clonotype originated in a woman between 18 and 29 years old in good health. This chain links TRBV20-1 with TRBJ1-6, with a possible D match to TRBD1 (5 bases). Material: CD4+ T cells sorted from blood. CDR3 amino acids: CSARDSGRDVNSPLHF. The CDR3, as DNA: TGCAGTGCTAGAGATTCAGGAAGGGACGTCAATTCACCCCTCCACTTT.